The rows below give T cell receptor beta chains drawn from one sample of a study of post-analysis software for immune sequencing data. MiXCR, run by TCRdb on the PCR reads, gives a single entry per CDR3 protein. The data show roughly 200,000 distinct CDR3 sequences, 25% to 35% seen once. Sequenced material: blood. The receptors shown here come from a girl aged 2-17 years with multiple sclerosis. Each CDR3 is given with its conserved first and last residue. D genes are given only for firm matches. Only part of the rows carry a size: once, few, many, or a class if the clone is expanded.

j_gene	abundance	v_gene	d_gene	CDR3aa	CDR3nt
TRBJ2-7	.	TRBV5-6	.	CASSPGDTNEQYF	TGTGCCAGCAGCCCCGGGGACACGAACGAGCAGTACTTC
TRBJ2-1	many	TRBV10-3	.	CAISGLRGGEEQFF	TGTGCCATCAGTGGTCTCCGGGGTGGAGAGGAGCAGTTCTTC
TRBJ1-5	.	TRBV7-9	.	CANNWRGAGPQHF	TGTGCCAACAACTGGCGGGGCGCCGGGCCCCAGCATTTT
TRBJ2-2	.	TRBV6-1	.	CASSEIRTGELFF	TGTGCCAGCAGTGAGATAAGGACCGGGGAGCTGTTTTTT
TRBJ2-5	many	TRBV7-9	TRBD2	CASSLGLADQETQYF	TGTGCCAGCAGCTTGGGTCTAGCGGACCAAGAGACCCAGTACTTC
TRBJ1-1	few	TRBV28	.	CASSLYQGYTEAFF	TGTGCCAGCAGTTTATACCAGGGTTACACTGAAGCTTTCTTT
TRBJ1-4	few	TRBV5-6	.	CASTSIRGELFF	TGTGCCAGCACCTCGATACGGGGGGAACTGTTTTTT
TRBJ2-1	many	TRBV6-5	TRBD2	CASSITGGRNEQFF	TGTGCCAGCAGTATTACGGGGGGGCGGAATGAGCAGTTCTTC
TRBJ2-5	.	TRBV6-5	.	CASSYSIGGGETQYF	TGTGCCAGCAGTTACTCGATCGGGGGCGGGGAGACCCAGTACTTC
TRBJ1-2	.	TRBV10-2	.	CASSESRQGPHGYTF	TGCGCCAGCAGTGAGTCTCGTCAAGGACCACATGGCTACACCTTC
TRBJ2-7	.	TRBV5-1	.	CASSFRLGNSYEQYF	TGCGCCAGCAGCTTTCGACTAGGAAACTCCTACGAGCAGTACTTC
TRBJ1-5	.	TRBV28	TRBD1	CASSLETGGIRGNQPQHF	TGTGCCAGCAGTTTAGAGACAGGGGGTATTCGAGGCAATCAGCCCCAGCATTTT
TRBJ2-3	.	TRBV24-1	.	CATSDLRANPKNGADTQYF	TGTGCCACCAGTGATTTGAGGGCTAACCCTAAAAACGGGGCAGATACGCAGTATTTT
TRBJ2-5	many	TRBV29-1	.	CSVVIDLAGETQYF	TGCAGCGTTGTGATAGACCTAGCAGGAGAGACCCAGTACTTC
TRBJ2-7	many	TRBV20-1	.	CSARRDSYEQYF	TGCAGTGCGAGACGGGATTCCTACGAGCAGTACTTC
TRBJ1-4	.	TRBV7-9	.	CASSFGGVREKLFF	TGTGCCAGCAGCTTCGGTGGGGTAAGAGAAAAACTGTTTTTT
TRBJ1-2	many	TRBV10-2	.	CASSEKGGDSYYGYTF	TGCGCCAGCAGTGAGAAGGGGGGAGACAGCTACTATGGCTACACCTTC
TRBJ2-1	many	TRBV28	.	CASSRGGSSYNEQFF	TGTGCCAGCAGCCGAGGGGGAAGCTCCTACAATGAGCAGTTCTTC
TRBJ2-1	many	TRBV9	TRBD2	CASSVAGDTYNEQFF	TGTGCCAGCAGCGTGGCGGGAGATACCTACAATGAGCAGTTCTTC
TRBJ1-2	few	TRBV4-1	TRBD1	CASSQDKAGGVSYGYTF	TGCGCCAGCAGCCAAGATAAGGCAGGGGGCGTATCCTATGGCTACACCTTC
TRBJ1-4	.	TRBV5-1	.	CASSLADVDATNEKRFF	TGCGCCAGCAGCTTGGCGGACGTAGATGCAACTAATGAAAAACGGTTTTTT
TRBJ1-5	few	TRBV29-1	.	CSASFGGPWGNQPQHF	TGCAGCGCTTCCTTCGGGGGCCCCTGGGGCAATCAGCCCCAGCATTTT
TRBJ1-1	few	TRBV7-9	.	CASSPLINTEAFF	TGTGCCAGCAGCCCTTTGATAAACACTGAAGCTTTCTTT
TRBJ2-7	few	TRBV28	.	CASCYGGRYEQYF	TGTGCCAGCTGTTACGGGGGGCGCTACGAGCAGTACTTC
TRBJ2-7	many	TRBV18	TRBD1	CASAGQEYSYEQYF	TGTGCCAGCGCCGGACAGGAATACTCCTACGAGCAGTACTTC
TRBJ2-5	many	TRBV4-1	.	CASSRGHAPGETQYF	TGCGCCAGCAGCCGAGGACACGCCCCGGGGGAGACCCAGTACTTC
TRBJ1-4	few	TRBV3-1	TRBD1	CASSPILWGTGNEKLFF	TGTGCCAGCAGCCCAATCCTGTGGGGGACAGGGAATGAAAAACTGTTTTTT
TRBJ1-4	.	TRBV5-5	.	CASSLAFGAVLTGKLFF	TGTGCCAGCAGCCTGGCTTTCGGGGCTGTCCTAACTGGAAAACTGTTTTTT
TRBJ2-3	.	TRBV18	.	CASSPMVGQADTQYF	TGTGCCAGCTCACCGATGGTCGGGCAAGCAGATACGCAGTATTTT
TRBJ1-1	few	TRBV10-3	.	CAISAGGVNTEAFF	TGTGCCATCAGTGCCGGAGGGGTGAACACTGAAGCTTTCTTT
TRBJ2-1	.	TRBV5-1	TRBD2	CASSGRTSGSWSYNEQFF	TGCGCCAGCAGCGGCAGGACTAGCGGGAGTTGGTCCTACAATGAGCAGTTCTTC
TRBJ1-5	many	TRBV7-2	.	CASSPIDPWDTNQPQHF	TGTGCCAGCAGCCCCATAGACCCGTGGGACACCAATCAGCCCCAGCATTTT
TRBJ2-1	many	TRBV20-1	TRBD2	CSASSAAGTSSYNEQFF	TGCAGTGCTAGTTCGGCCGCCGGGACTAGCTCCTACAATGAGCAGTTCTTC
TRBJ2-7	few	TRBV15	.	CATSSYRVGYEQYF	TGTGCCACCAGCAGCTACAGGGTCGGCTACGAGCAGTACTTC
TRBJ2-7	.	TRBV20-1	TRBD1	CSGFPGQGAYEQYF	TGCAGTGGTTTCCCGGGACAGGGGGCCTACGAGCAGTACTTC
TRBJ2-7	.	TRBV28	.	CASSLVLGQGQVYEQYF	TGTGCCAGCTCTTTGGTTTTAGGGCAGGGCCAAGTCTACGAGCAGTACTTC
TRBJ2-4	many	TRBV6-1	.	CASSPPNIQYF	TGTGCCAGCAGCCCCCCAAACATTCAGTACTTC
TRBJ2-3	many	TRBV11-2	TRBD2	CASSLLAGGTDTQYF	TGTGCCAGCAGCTTATTGGCGGGGGGCACAGATACGCAGTATTTT
TRBJ2-3	many	TRBV20-1	.	CSARPVGGPSTDTQYF	TGCAGTGCTAGACCTGTGGGGGGGCCCTCCACAGATACGCAGTATTTT
TRBJ1-5	many	TRBV29-1	.	CSAGTGSNQPQHF	TGCAGCGCCGGAACAGGAAGCAATCAGCCCCAGCATTTT
TRBJ2-4	.	TRBV12-3/TRBV12-4	TRBD1	CASSLDRGDYGQYF	TGTGCCAGCAGTTTGGACAGGGGAGACTACGGGCAGTACTTC
TRBJ2-7	.	TRBV29-1	.	CSAAGFTYEQYF	TGCAGCGCCGCAGGGTTTACCTACGAGCAGTACTTC
TRBJ2-3	many	TRBV7-9	TRBD2	CASSSGLAGLDTQYF	TGTGCCAGCAGCTCCGGACTAGCGGGGCTAGATACGCAGTATTTT
TRBJ2-5	.	TRBV28	TRBD2	CASSRGTSGGQETQYF	TGTGCCAGCAGCCGAGGGACTAGCGGGGGTCAAGAGACCCAGTACTTC
TRBJ2-7	many	TRBV20-1	.	CSARARLVSRSYEQYF	TGCAGTGCTAGGGCCCGACTAGTCTCCAGGTCCTACGAGCAGTACTTC
TRBJ2-5	many	TRBV10-3	TRBD2	CAIRGTSGEETQYF	TGTGCCATCAGAGGGACTAGCGGAGAAGAGACCCAGTACTTC
TRBJ1-1	.	TRBV10-2	TRBD1	CASSRLTGTAANTEAFF	TGCGCCAGCAGTCGCCTGACAGGGACCGCCGCGAACACTGAAGCTTTCTTT
TRBJ1-5	.	TRBV12-3/TRBV12-4	.	CASSPDRYSNQPQHF	TGTGCCAGCAGCCCGGACAGATATAGCAATCAGCCCCAGCATTTT
TRBJ2-1	.	TRBV7-9	TRBD2	CASSPRPPRLAGDNEQFF	TGTGCCAGCAGCCCCCGGCCCCCGCGACTAGCGGGAGACAATGAGCAGTTCTTC
TRBJ1-4	.	TRBV6-5	.	CASSYTGPRRNEKLFF	TGTGCCAGCAGTTACACGGGGCCCAGGAGAAATGAAAAACTGTTTTTT
TRBJ2-1	many	TRBV28	TRBD2	CASSPLTSRNYNEQFF	TGTGCCAGCAGTCCATTGACTAGCCGAAACTACAATGAGCAGTTCTTC
TRBJ2-4	many	TRBV6-1	.	CACSRTEKNIQYF	TGTGCCTGCTCAAGGACCGAAAAAAACATTCAGTACTTC
TRBJ2-7	.	TRBV29-1	.	CSVPGVRAEQYF	TGCAGCGTTCCAGGGGTCAGGGCCGAGCAGTACTTC
TRBJ2-5	.	TRBV20-1	.	CSARGVGRFRETQYF	TGCAGTGCTAGAGGGGTCGGCCGTTTTAGGGAGACCCAGTACTTC
TRBJ1-6	few	TRBV27	.	CASSLFSGVNSPLHF	TGTGCCAGCAGTTTATTTTCGGGGGTGAATTCACCCCTCCACTTT
TRBJ2-5	.	TRBV2	TRBD2	CASSGTGLAGNNEQYF	TGTGCCAGCAGTGGGACGGGACTAGCGGGCAACAATGAGCAGTACTTC
TRBJ1-4	few	TRBV5-1	.	CASSAAGQGNEKLFF	TGCGCCAGCAGCGCCGCGGGACAAGGGAATGAAAAACTGTTTTTT